This TCR beta chain was obtained from a study of OX40 agonist ivuxolimab in advanced cancers. The sample holds one count of this clone. The table came from immunoSEQ multiplex PCR; TCRdb's copy has only in-frame clones and leaves some out. This sample has around 36,000 clones; roughly nine tenths occur once, and the top ten carry around 20%. J gave up 2 bases and V 0 bases, and 3 bases lay outside the gene matches. The CDR3 has 15 amino acids. The germline gives CDR1 SGHRS, CDR2 YFSETQ. This clonotype was obtained from an adult with an advanced solid tumor such as melanoma, head and neck, liver or kidney cancer. The genes are TRBV5-1 and TRBJ2-5; 8 bases fit TRBD2. Sequenced here: CD4+ or CD8+ T cells sorted from blood, sampled in a trial of the OX40 agonist ivuxolimab. The CDR3 nucleotides read TGCGCCAGCAGCTTGGGTTCTAGCGGGCAAGAGACCCAGTACTTC. Protein product: CASSLGSSGQETQYF.